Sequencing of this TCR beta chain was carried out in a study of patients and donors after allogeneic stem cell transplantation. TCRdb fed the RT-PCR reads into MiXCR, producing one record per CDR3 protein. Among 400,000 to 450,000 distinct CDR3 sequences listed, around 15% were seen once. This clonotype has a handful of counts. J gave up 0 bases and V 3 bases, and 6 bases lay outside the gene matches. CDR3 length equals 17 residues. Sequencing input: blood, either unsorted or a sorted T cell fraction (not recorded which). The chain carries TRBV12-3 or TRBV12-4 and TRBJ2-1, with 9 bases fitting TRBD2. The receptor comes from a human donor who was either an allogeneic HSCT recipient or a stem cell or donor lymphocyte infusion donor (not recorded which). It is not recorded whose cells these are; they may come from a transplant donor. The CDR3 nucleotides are TGTGCCAGCAGTTTGCGAGCGGGAGGATACTCCTACAATGAGCAGTTCTTC. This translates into CASSLRAGGYSYNEQFF.